This entry is about one T cell receptor beta chain. Antigen unknown. The CDR3 is cut off 3 residues early in the read; its end comes from the germline J gene. Assay: immunoSEQ multiplex PCR; the TCRdb copy retains only in-frame clones and omits some. Recorded here are more than 30,000 clones, none singletons. The CDR3 consists of 15 residues. In germline, CDR1 is LNHDA, CDR2 SQIVND (reference sequence). The sample is drawn from a study of T cell clonality in common variable immunodeficiency. General study points: Fewer deletions and N-nucleotide insertions were reportedly seen in common variable immunodeficiency TCR beta sequences.

The V call is TRBV19, the J call TRBJ2-3; 8 bases line up with TRBD1. This TCR was sampled from a person aged 18 to 75 in good health. What was sequenced was peripheral blood mononuclear cells. The CDR3 spells CASTSVTGVNQPQYF. The CDR3 bases that were read are TGTGCCAGTACCTCAGTGACAGGGGTTAATCAGCCG.